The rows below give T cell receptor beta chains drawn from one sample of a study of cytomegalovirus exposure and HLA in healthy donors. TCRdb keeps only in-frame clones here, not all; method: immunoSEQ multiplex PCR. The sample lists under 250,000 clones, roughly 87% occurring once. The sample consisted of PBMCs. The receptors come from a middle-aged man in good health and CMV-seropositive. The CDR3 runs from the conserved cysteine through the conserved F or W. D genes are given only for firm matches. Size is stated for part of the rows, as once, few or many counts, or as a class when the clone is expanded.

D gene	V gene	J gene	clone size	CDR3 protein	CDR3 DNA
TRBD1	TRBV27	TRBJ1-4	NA	CASSPGQGTTNEKLFF	TGTGCCAGCAGTCCGGGACAGGGCACAACTAATGAAAAACTGTTTTTT
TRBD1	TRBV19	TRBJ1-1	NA	CASSTGGEAFF	TGTGCCAGTAGCACAGGGGGAGAAGCTTTCTTT
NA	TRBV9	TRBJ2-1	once	CASSWRETSNEQFF	TGTGCCAGCAGCTGGAGGGAGACTAGCAATGAGCAGTTCTTC
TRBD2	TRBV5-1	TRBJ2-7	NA	CASSIRLAGGYEQYF	TGCGCCAGCAGCATTAGACTAGCGGGAGGCTACGAGCAGTACTTC
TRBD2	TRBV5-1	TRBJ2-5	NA	CASSYSTAGRETQYF	TGCGCCAGCAGCTATTCGACAGCGGGACGAGAGACCCAGTACTTC
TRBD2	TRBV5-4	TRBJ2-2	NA	CASSLSGRTNTGELFF	TGTGCCAGCAGCTTGAGCGGGAGGACCAACACCGGGGAGCTGTTTTTT
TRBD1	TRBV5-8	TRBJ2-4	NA	CASSLGQGKNIQYF	TGTGCCAGCAGCTTGGGACAGGGGAAAAACATTCAGTACTTC
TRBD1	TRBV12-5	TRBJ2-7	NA	CASGPLSPGTGPYEQYF	TGTGCTAGTGGACCTCTTTCTCCCGGGACAGGACCATACGAGCAGTACTTC
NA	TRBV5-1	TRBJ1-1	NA	CASSPNSGTQNTEAFF	TGCGCCAGCAGCCCGAACTCCGGGACACAGAACACTGAAGCTTTCTTT
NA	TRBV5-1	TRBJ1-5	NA	CASSLMGAGEGSNQPQHF	TGCGCCAGCAGCTTGATGGGGGCAGGGGAAGGTAGCAATCAGCCCCAGCATTTT
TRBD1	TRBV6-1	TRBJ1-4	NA	CASSEAGRGLYNEKLFF	TGTGCCAGCAGTGAAGCGGGCAGGGGGCTTTATAATGAAAAACTGTTTTTT
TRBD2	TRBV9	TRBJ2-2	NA	CASSGSGTRGTGELFF	TGTGCCAGCAGCGGTTCCGGGACTAGGGGAACCGGGGAGCTGTTTTTT
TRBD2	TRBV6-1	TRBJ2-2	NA	CASSEGPQLAGVNTGELFF	TGTGCCAGCAGTGAAGGGCCCCAGCTAGCGGGAGTGAACACCGGGGAGCTGTTTTTT
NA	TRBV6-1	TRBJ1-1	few	CASSERQRPFLNTEAFF	TGTGCCAGCAGTGAGCGGCAGCGACCTTTCTTGAACACTGAAGCTTTCTTT
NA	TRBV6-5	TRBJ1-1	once	CASSYGGTEAFF	TGTGCCAGCAGTTACGGAGGGACTGAAGCTTTCTTT
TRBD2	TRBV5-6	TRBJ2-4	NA	CASSLARETAKNIQYF	TGTGCCAGCAGCTTAGCGCGGGAGACGGCCAAAAACATTCAGTACTTC
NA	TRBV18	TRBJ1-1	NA	CASSPIGGRDTEAFF	TGTGCCAGCTCACCAATCGGGGGGAGGGACACTGAAGCTTTCTTT
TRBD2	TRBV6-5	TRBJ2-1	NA	CASSPGTRFRNEQFF	TGTGCCAGCAGTCCCGGGACTAGGTTCCGCAATGAGCAGTTCTTC
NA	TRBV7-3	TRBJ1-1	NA	CASSLGGATEAFF	TGTGCCAGCAGCTTAGGGGGCGCGACTGAAGCTTTCTTT
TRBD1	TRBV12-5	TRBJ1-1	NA	CASGLVLGGPWQRDTEAFF	TGTGCTAGTGGTTTGGTACTAGGGGGCCCGTGGCAGCGGGACACTGAAGCTTTCTTT
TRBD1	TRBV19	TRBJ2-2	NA	CASSEDRPNTGELFF	TGTGCCAGTAGTGAGGACAGGCCGAACACCGGGGAGCTGTTTTTT
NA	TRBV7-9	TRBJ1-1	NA	CASSSAGGDTEAFF	TGTGCCAGCAGCTCGGCCGGGGGGGACACTGAAGCTTTCTTT
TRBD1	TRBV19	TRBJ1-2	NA	CASSTTGDRDYGYTF	TGTGCCAGTAGTACGACAGGGGATAGGGACTATGGCTACACCTTC
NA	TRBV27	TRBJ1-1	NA	CASSLGLNTEAFF	TGTGCCAGCAGTTTAGGCCTGAACACTGAAGCTTTCTTT
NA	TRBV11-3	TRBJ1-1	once	CASSLDYLAEAFF	TGTGCCAGCAGCTTAGATTATTTAGCTGAAGCTTTCTTT
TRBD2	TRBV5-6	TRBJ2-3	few	CASSLFSGTSGGF	TGTGCCAGCAGCTTATTCTCCGGGACTAGCGGGGGATTT
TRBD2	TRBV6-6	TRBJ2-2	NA	CASSWGLAGNTGELFF	TGTGCCAGCAGCTGGGGGCTAGCGGGAAACACCGGGGAGCTGTTTTTT
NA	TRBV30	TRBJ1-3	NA	CAWTHGRGSSGNTIYF	TGTGCCTGGACCCACGGGCGGGGGAGCTCTGGAAACACCATATATTTT
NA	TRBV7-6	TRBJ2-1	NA	CASSLAWGRGVNNEQFF	TGTGCCAGCAGCTTAGCGTGGGGCAGGGGGGTTAACAATGAGCAGTTCTTC